Reported below is one TCR beta chain. No antigen is known for it. TCRdb keeps only in-frame clones here, not all; method: immunoSEQ multiplex PCR. Of tens of thousands of clones listed, roughly nine tenths are singletons. Trimming shortened V by 8 bases and J by 4 bases, and 14 bases separated the two germline ends. The CDR3 consists of 14 residues. CDR1 SGHTA and CDR2 FQGTGA come from the germline V gene. This specimen belongs to a study of T cell responses to AZD1222 COVID-19 vaccine. Study context: Pooling of second doses given at about 4 or about 12 weeks was done. Study observations and caveats: Clonal diversity may have been underestimated in mostly white British donors. Baseline serostatus was positive in only six AZD1222 recipients. CD4 TCRs associated with vaccination spanned spike, dominating at 160-218 and 743-854.

The material was peripheral blood, obtained on day 0 of AZD1222 vaccination. V is TRBV7-3 and J is TRBJ2-2, with D possibly TRBD2 on 6 matching bases. This TCR was recovered from an adult in good health. CDR3 coding DNA: TGTGCCAGCGGAACGGGAGATGGCACCGGGGAGCTGTTTTTT. It specifies CASGTGDGTGELFF.